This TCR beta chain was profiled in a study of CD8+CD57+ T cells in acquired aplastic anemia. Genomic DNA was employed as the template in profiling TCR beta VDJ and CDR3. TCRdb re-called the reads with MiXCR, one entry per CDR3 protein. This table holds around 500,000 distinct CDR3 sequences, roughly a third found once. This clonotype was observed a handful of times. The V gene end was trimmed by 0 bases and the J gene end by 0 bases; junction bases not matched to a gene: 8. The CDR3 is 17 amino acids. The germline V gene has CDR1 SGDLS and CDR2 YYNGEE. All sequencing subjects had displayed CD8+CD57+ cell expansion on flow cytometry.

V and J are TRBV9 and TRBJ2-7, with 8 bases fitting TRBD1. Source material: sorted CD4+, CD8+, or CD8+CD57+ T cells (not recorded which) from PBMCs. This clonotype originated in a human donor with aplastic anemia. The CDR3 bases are TGTGCCAGCAGCGTAGGGGCCGGGACAGGTTACTCCTACGAGCAGTACTTC. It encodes CASSVGAGTGYSYEQYF.